These 11 T cell receptor beta chains share one sample of origin, sequenced in a study of tumor and adjacent non-tumor tissue in lung cancer. Three rounds of nested PCR, following a modified ARM-PCR protocol, produced the TCRbeta library. TCRdb called the multiplex PCR reads again in MiXCR, with one record for every CDR3 protein. The sample holds about 44,000 distinct CDR3 sequences, approximately 59% seen once. RNA was extracted from bulk tissue without any cell sorting. The normal lung tissue was taken more than 3 cm from the tumor edge. Sequencing used distant non-tumor lung tissue. The receptors were sampled from a middle-aged woman with non-small cell lung cancer.

As regards this clonotype: This may stem from a read error, because a much larger clone lies one nucleotide away. The rearrangement uses TRBV7-9 and TRBJ1-2, with 7 bases fitting TRBD1. V lost 5 bases to trimming and J lost 8 bases; unmatched junction nucleotides: 26. The length of the CDR3 is 19 residues. From germline, CDR1 is SEHNR and CDR2 FQNEAQ (reference sequence). Written as DNA, the CDR3 is TGTGCCAGCAGCATACTAAACAGGGGAAGTGAAGCCTCCGGGGGGGGCTACACCTTC. Protein sequence: CASSILNRGSEASGGGYTF.

In its sample, this clonotype was seen a few times. Given a much more abundant clone one base away, this may be a read error. The chain couples TRBV10-3 to TRBJ2-3; D is perhaps TRBD1 (6 bases). Germline CDR1 is ENHRY and CDR2 is SYGVKD. The germline V and J ends were trimmed by 8 bases and 5 bases, with 14 bases remaining between them. CDR3 length: 13 residues. The CDR3 DNA sequence: TGTGCCATCGGTGGGGGCGGTGGAGATACGCAGTATTTT. Residues: CAIGGGGGDTQYF.

As to this clonotype: Just one base apart from a much larger clone, this may be a read error. The gene calls are TRBV28 and TRBJ2-2, with D perhaps TRBD2 (6 bases). CDR1 and CDR2 from the germline V gene are MDHEN and SYDVKM. There are 15 residues in the CDR3. CDR3 protein: CASRMGGANTEELFF. CDR3 DNA sequence: TGTGCCAGCAGGATGGGCGGGGCGAACACCGAGGAGCTGTTTTTT.

This clonotype has a single count. One junction end does not reproduce the germline sequence, and a read error may be involved. The gene calls are TRBV11-2 and TRBJ1-6; unclear D gene. This CDR3 spans 13 amino acids. Germline CDR1 is SGHAT and CDR2 is FQNNGV. CDR3 sequence (DNA): TGTGCCAGCAGCCAAAGGAGGAGTTCAGCCCTCCACTTT. It specifies CASSQRRSSALHF.

The sample holds one count of this clonotype. A much larger clone lies a single base off, so this may be a read error. CDR3 in DNA: TGTGCCAGCAACTTAGCCTCCGCGGCAGATACGCAGTATTTT. Protein sequence: CASNLASAADTQYF. The gene calls are TRBV7-2 and TRBJ2-3; no clear D. From germline, CDR1 is SGHTA and CDR2 FQGNSA. CDR3 size: 14 residues.

The chain links TRBV11-2 to TRBJ2-5; D possibly uses TRBD1 or TRBD2 (6 bases each). CDR1 SGHAT and CDR2 FQNNGV come from the germline V gene. There are 15 residues in the CDR3. With 5 bases removed from V and 13 bases from J, the gap between germline ends came to 26 bases. CDR3 residues: CASSLRPAEGETRYF. Written as DNA, the CDR3 is TGTGCCAGCAGCCTAAGACCGGCGGAGGGGGAGACAAGGTACTTC. The full variable domain, in which reference TRBV11-2 and TRBJ2-5 provide the parts outside the CDR3, is EAGVAQSPRYKIIEKRQSVAFWCNPISGHATLYWYQQILGQGPKLLIQFQNNGVVDDSQLPKDRFSAERLKGVDSTLKIQPAKLEDSAVYLCASSLRPAEGETRYFGPGTRLLVL.

Turning to this clonotype: The junction differs from germline at one of its ends, possibly a read error. The chain carries TRBV11-2 and TRBJ2-7; D unclear. The CDR3 consists of 14 residues. CDR1 is SGHAT and CDR2 is FQNNGV in the germline V gene. The chain's CDR3 is CASSLYGVSYEQYF. DNA of the CDR3: TGTGCCAGTAGCTTGTATGGAGTATCCTACGAGCAGTACTTC.

Details on this clonotype: The CDR3 does not end in the conserved phenylalanine or tryptophan, so this is likely a read error. The chain joins TRBV29-1 to TRBJ2-7, with D unclear. The CDR3 spans 13 residues. Germline values: CDR1 SQVTM, CDR2 ANQGSEA. CDR3 sequence reads: CSATRALQNEQYL. In DNA, the CDR3 is TGCAGTGCAACCCGGGCCCTCCAGAACGAGCAGTACCTC.

Concerning this clonotype itself: A much bigger clone sits one base away, suggesting this may be a read error. V usage is TRBV20-1 and J usage is TRBJ2-5, with no clear D. The CDR3 runs 13 residues. Germline-derived CDR1 and CDR2 are DFQATT and SNEGSKA (reference sequence). V lost 5 bases, J lost 7 bases, and 17 bases lay in between. The CDR3 DNA reads as TGCAGTGCTGTCCCAGGACGGCGAGTGACCCAGTACTTC. Translated: CSAVPGRRVTQYF.

Of note for this clonotype: One end of the junction varies from germline; a read error may be responsible. This rearrangement joins TRBV12-3 or TRBV12-4 to TRBJ2-3, with 8 bases identical to TRBD2. This CDR3 comprises 16 residues. The CDR3 protein is CASTTQVLAGSHTQYF. The CDR3 DNA is TGCGCCAGCACCACCCAGGTGTTAGCGGGGTCCCATACGCAGTATTTT.

A note on this clonotype: One end of the junction varies from germline; a read error may be responsible. V and J are TRBV24-1 and TRBJ2-1; maybe TRBD1 (6 bases). The germline CDR1 and CDR2 sequences are KGHDR and SFDVKD. The CDR3 contains 13 residues. The CDR3 DNA reads as TGTGCCACCAGTGTTTACAGGGCCGCTGAGCAGTTGTTC. Translated: CATSVYRAAEQLF.